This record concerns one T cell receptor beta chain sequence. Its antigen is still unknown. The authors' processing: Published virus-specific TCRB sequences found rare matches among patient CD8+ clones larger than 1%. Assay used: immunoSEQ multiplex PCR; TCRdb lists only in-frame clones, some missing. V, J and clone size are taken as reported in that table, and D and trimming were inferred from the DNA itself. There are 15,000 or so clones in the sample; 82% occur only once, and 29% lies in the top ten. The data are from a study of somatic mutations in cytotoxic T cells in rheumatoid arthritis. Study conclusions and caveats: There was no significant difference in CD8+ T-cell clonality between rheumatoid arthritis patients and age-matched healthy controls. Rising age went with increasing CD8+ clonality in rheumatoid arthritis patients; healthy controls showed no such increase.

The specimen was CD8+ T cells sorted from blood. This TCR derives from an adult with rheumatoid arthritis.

This CDR3 is CASTYLAGGSYEQYF. The CDR3 DNA reads as TGTGCCAGCACTTATCTAGCGGGGGGCTCCTACGAGCAGTACTTC. This sequence joins TRBV27 and TRBJ2-7, with 11 positions matching TRBD2. The J segment lost 0 bases and the V segment lost 7 bases, leaving 5 bases of the junction unmatched. The V gene's germline CDR1 is MNHEY and CDR2 SMNVEV (reference sequence). The CDR3 has 15 amino acids.